This T cell receptor beta chain was recovered during a study of T cells in Graves' hyperthyroidism and ophthalmopathy. Study background: Before treatment of any kind, peripheral blood was taken at initial diagnosis. Findings and caveats of the study: Ophthalmopathy was model-predicted a median approximately 6.4 months pre-onset. Most clonotypes expanded in the thyroid (above 0.001) were also present in blood.

This clonotype was detected many times. The target antigen is unknown. PBMCs were obtained from roughly 10 ml fresh peripheral blood. CDR1 is MNHNS and CDR2 is SASEGT in the germline V gene. The CDR3 is 19 amino acids. V gave up 8 bases and J gave up 3 bases; unmatched junction bases: 20. RNA transcripts were the template for amplifying TCR beta CDR3 regions. When the TCR CDR3 underwent first-round RT-PCR, the HTBI primer set was used. TCRdb reprocessed the multiplex PCR reads with MiXCR, giving one entry per CDR3 protein. Counted here are 300,000 or so distinct CDR3 sequences, roughly 23% occurring once; the ten biggest clones make up around half.

This TCR was sampled from a woman in her forties or fifties with Graves' hyperthyroidism. The V and J genes are TRBV6-1 and TRBJ2-4, with TRBD1 matching over 9 bases. Specimen: blood. CDR3 sequence: CASGTRDRDFGGRKNIQYF. CDR3 coding DNA: TGTGCCAGCGGTACCCGGGACAGGGATTTCGGAGGCCGCAAAAACATTCAGTACTTC.